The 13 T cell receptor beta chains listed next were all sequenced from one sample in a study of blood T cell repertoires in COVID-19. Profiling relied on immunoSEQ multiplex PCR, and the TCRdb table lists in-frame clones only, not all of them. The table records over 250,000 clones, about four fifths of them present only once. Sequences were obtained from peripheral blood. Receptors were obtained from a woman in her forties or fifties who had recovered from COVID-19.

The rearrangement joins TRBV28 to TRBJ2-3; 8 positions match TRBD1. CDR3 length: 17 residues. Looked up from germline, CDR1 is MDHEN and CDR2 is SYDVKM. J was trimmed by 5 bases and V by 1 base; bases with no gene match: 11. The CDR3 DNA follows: TGTGCCAGCAGTTTATACCCTACCCAGGGGGCAGGAGATACGCAGTATTTT. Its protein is CASSLYPTQGAGDTQYF. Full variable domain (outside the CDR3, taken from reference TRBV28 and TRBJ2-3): DVKVTQSSRYLVKRTGEKVFLECVQDMDHENMFWYRQDPGLGLRLIYFSYDVKMKEKGDIPEGYSVSREKKERFSLILESASTNQTSMYLCASSLYPTQGAGDTQYFGPGTRLTVL.

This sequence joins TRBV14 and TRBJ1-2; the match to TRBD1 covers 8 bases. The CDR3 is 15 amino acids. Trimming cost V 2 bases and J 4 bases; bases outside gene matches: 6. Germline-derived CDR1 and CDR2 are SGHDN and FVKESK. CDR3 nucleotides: TGTGCCAGCAGCCAAAACAGGGGGACGGCCTATGGCTACACCTTC. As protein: CASSQNRGTAYGYTF.

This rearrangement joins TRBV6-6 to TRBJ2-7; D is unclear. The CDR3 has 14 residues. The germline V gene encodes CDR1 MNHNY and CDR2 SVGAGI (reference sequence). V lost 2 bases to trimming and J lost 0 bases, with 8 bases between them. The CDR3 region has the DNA TGTGCCAGCAGTTACCCGGAGAGCTCCTACGAGCAGTACTTC. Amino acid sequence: CASSYPESSYEQYF.

This chain's CDR3 is CASRENRGGNEQFF. The CDR3 region has the DNA TGTGCCAGCCGCGAAAACAGGGGGGGCAATGAGCAGTTCTTC. This chain uses TRBV28 with TRBJ2-1; tentative D call: TRBD1 (8 bases). Trimming took off 8 bases at V and 6 bases at J, with 17 bases between the two ends. The CDR3 covers 14 residues. The V gene's germline CDR1 is MDHEN and CDR2 SYDVKM. Supplemented by reference TRBV28 and TRBJ2-1, the full variable domain reads DVKVTQSSRYLVKRTGEKVFLECVQDMDHENMFWYRQDPGLGLRLIYFSYDVKMKEKGDIPEGYSVSREKKERFSLILESASTNQTSMYLCASRENRGGNEQFFGPGTRLTVL.

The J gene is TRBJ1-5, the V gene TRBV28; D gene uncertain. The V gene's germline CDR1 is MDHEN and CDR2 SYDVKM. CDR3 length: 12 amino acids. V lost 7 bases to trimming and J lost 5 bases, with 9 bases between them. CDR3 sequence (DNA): TGTGCCAGCACCACCGGAGATCAGCCCCAGCATTTT. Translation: CASTTGDQPQHF.

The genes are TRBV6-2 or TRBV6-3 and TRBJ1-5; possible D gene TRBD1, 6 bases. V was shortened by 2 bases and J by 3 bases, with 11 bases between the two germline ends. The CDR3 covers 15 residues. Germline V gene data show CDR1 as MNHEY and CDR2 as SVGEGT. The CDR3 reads CASSYEGQNNQPQHF. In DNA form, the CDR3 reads TGTGCCAGCAGTTACGAAGGACAGAACAATCAGCCCCAGCATTTT.

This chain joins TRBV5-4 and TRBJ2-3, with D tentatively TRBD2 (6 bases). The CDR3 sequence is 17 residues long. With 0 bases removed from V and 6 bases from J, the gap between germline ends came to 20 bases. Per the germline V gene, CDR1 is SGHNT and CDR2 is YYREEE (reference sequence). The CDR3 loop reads CASSLGLGAGLTDTQYF. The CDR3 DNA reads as TGTGCCAGCAGCTTGGGTCTTGGGGCGGGGCTTACTGATACGCAGTATTTT.

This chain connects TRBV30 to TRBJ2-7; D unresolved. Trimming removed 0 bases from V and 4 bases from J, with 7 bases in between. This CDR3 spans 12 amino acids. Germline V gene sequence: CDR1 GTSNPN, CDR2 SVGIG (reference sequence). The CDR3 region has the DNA TGTGCCTGGAGTGTACACGGGTACGAGCAGTACTTC. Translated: CAWSVHGYEQYF.

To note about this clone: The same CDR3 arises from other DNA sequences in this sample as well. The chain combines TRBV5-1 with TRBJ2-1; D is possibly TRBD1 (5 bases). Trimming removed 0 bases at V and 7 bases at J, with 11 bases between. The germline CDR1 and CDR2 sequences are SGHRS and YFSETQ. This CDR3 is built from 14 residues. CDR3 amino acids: CASSLASRDNEQFF. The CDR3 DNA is TGCGCCAGCAGCTTGGCCAGCAGGGATAATGAGCAGTTCTTC. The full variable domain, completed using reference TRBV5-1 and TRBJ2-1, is KAGVTQTPRYLIKTRGQQVTLSCSPISGHRSVSWYQQTPGQGLQFLFEYFSETQRNKGNFPGRFSGRQFSNSRSEMNVSTLELGDSALYLCASSLASRDNEQFFGPGTRLTVL.

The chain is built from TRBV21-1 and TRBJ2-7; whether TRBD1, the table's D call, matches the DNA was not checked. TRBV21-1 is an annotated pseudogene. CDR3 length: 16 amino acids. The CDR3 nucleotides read TGTGCCAGCATCCAGGTCGGGACAGGGGTGTACTACGAGCAGTACTTC. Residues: CASIQVGTGVYYEQYF.

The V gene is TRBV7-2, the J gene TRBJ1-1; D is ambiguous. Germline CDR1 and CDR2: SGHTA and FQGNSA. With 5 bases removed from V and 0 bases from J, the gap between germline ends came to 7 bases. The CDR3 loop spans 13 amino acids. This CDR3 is CASSPNMNTEAFF. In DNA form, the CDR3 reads TGTGCCAGCAGCCCAAACATGAACACTGAAGCTTTCTTT.

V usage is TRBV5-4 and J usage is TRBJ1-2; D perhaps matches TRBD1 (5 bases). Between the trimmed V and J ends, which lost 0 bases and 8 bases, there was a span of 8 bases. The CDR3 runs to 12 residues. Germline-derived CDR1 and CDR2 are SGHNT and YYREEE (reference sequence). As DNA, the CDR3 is TGTGCCAGCAGCTTGGCGACAGCAGGCTACACCTTC. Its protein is CASSLATAGYTF. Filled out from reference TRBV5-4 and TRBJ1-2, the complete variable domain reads ETGVTQSPTHLIKTRGQQVTLRCSSQSGHNTVSWYQQALGQGPQFIFQYYREEENGRGNFPPRFSGLQFPNYSSELNVNALELDDSALYLCASSLATAGYTFGSGTRLTVV.

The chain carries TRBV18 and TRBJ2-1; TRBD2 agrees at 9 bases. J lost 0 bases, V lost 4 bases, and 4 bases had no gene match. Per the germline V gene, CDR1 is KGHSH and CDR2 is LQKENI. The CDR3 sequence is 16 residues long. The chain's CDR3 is CASSLRLADSYNEQFF. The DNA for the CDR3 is TGTGCCAGCTCACTTAGACTAGCGGACTCCTACAATGAGCAGTTCTTC.